Presented here are 31 T cell receptor beta chains from one specimen sequenced in a study of T cell responses to AZD1222 COVID-19 vaccine. Profiling relied on immunoSEQ multiplex PCR, and the TCRdb table lists in-frame clones only, not all of them. In the table there are some 150,000 clones, roughly 92% of which are singletons. The sample here was peripheral blood, taken on day 0 of AZD1222 vaccination. Every receptor here comes from an adult in good health.

The chain is built from TRBV19 and TRBJ1-5, with TRBD1 identical over 10 bases. The CDR3 spans 20 residues. Trimming at V came to 4 bases and at J to 5 bases, leaving 20 bases not matched to a gene. CDR1 and CDR2 (germline): LNHDA, SQIVND (reference sequence). The CDR3 bases are TGTGCCAGTAGTAGGGAACCCGGGGACAGGGGCCTCCCGGGATATCAGCCCCAGCATTTT. Translation gives CASSREPGDRGLPGYQPQHF.

The genes are TRBV5-1 and TRBJ1-3; 11 nucleotides line up with TRBD1. This CDR3 comprises 15 residues. Looked up from germline, CDR1 is SGHRS and CDR2 is YFSETQ. With V trimmed by 4 bases and J by 3 bases, 3 bases remained unmatched. CDR3 DNA sequence: TGCGCCAGCAGCCGGGGACAGGGGGTTGGAAACACCATATATTTT. Its translation is CASSRGQGVGNTIYF.

J is TRBJ1-5 and V is TRBV7-8, with TRBD1 identical over 8 bases. CDR1 and CDR2 (germline): SGHVS, FQNEAQ. Germline trimming cut 5 bases from V and 3 bases from J; bases unmatched to any gene: 6. There are 15 residues in the CDR3. The CDR3 DNA is TGTGCCAGCAGCGGGGACAGGATCTTCAATCAGCCCCAGCATTTT. This gives the protein CASSGDRIFNQPQHF.

The chain carries TRBV5-1 and TRBJ2-1; D ambiguous. In germline, CDR1 is SGHRS, CDR2 YFSETQ. The CDR3 sequence is 17 residues long. The V gene lost 0 bases and the J gene lost 4 bases, with 17 bases spanning the gap. The CDR3 here is CASSLASTSLIYNEQFF. CDR3 sequence (DNA): TGCGCCAGCAGCTTGGCGTCAACCAGCCTTATATACAATGAGCAGTTCTTC.

This chain links TRBV5-6 with TRBJ2-1; TRBD2 matches at 8 bases. The germline gives CDR1 SGHDT, CDR2 YYEEEE. V lost 7 bases to trimming and J lost 10 bases; unmatched junction nucleotides: 7. The CDR3 runs to 12 residues. The CDR3 DNA reads as TGTGCCAGCGAAGTCGGGGGGGGCGAGCAGTTCTTC. It translates to CASEVGGGEQFF.

The genes are TRBV27 and TRBJ2-5; possible D gene TRBD1, 6 bases. The CDR3 spans 15 residues. Trimming cost V 7 bases and J 9 bases, with 24 bases left between them. In germline, CDR1 is MNHEY, CDR2 SMNVEV (reference sequence). The CDR3 DNA is TGTGCCAGCACCCCAGCCCCGGACAGCGATGTGGCCCAGTACTTC. Translation: CASTPAPDSDVAQYF.

The V gene is TRBV7-3, the J gene TRBJ2-3, with D tentatively TRBD2 (6 bases). The CDR3 extends over 16 amino acids. The V and J ends lost 8 bases and 3 bases respectively, with 21 bases between them. The germline gives CDR1 SGHTA, CDR2 FQGTGA. The CDR3 DNA reads as TGTGCCAGCGGTGTGTCTCCGGGACTCAGTACAGATACGCAGTATTTT. As protein: CASGVSPGLSTDTQYF.

This clone was observed a handful of times. The genes are TRBV7-2 and TRBJ2-7; 12 bases fit TRBD2. The V and J ends lost 6 bases and 2 bases, in that order; junction bases with no gene match: 11. Germline assignment: CDR1 SGHTA and CDR2 FQGNSA. The length of the CDR3 is 17 residues. Written as DNA, the CDR3 is TGTGCCAGCAGACTTACACTTTCTAGCGGGAGGGCCTACGAGCAGTACTTC. Its translation is CASRLTLSSGRAYEQYF.

With regard to this clone: The identical CDR3 is also encoded by other nucleotide sequences in the sample. The chain combines TRBV12-3 or TRBV12-4 with TRBJ2-7; D gene ambiguous. V lost 3 bases to trimming and J lost 4 bases, with 4 bases between them. CDR3 length: 11 amino acids. In DNA, the CDR3 is TGTGCCAGCAGTTTTTCGTACGAGCAGTACTTC. As protein: CASSFSYEQYF.

The chain combines TRBV21-1 with TRBJ2-7; the table assigns TRBD2, which was not confirmed against the DNA. TRBV21-1 is a known pseudogene. CDR3 size: 20 residues. CDR3 nucleotide sequence: TGTGCCATCTACCCCAGGGGAGGGACTACCCCCTTTCTTGGTTATTACGAGCAGTACTTC. Translation: CAIYPRGGTTPFLGYYEQYF.

A single count supports this clone. In nucleotides, the CDR3 is TGTGCCAGCAGTCGGGCGACTAGCACAGATACGCAGTATTTT. Amino acids: CASSRATSTDTQYF. The chain couples TRBV2 to TRBJ2-3; D unclear. With 5 bases removed from V and 0 bases from J, the gap between germline ends came to 9 bases. The CDR3 consists of 14 residues. Germline V CDR1 and CDR2: SNHLY, FYNNEI. The full variable domain, with the rest looked up from reference TRBV2 and TRBJ2-3, is EPEVTQTPSHQVTQMGQEVILRCVPISNHLYFYWYRQILGQKVEFLVSFYNNEISEKSEIFDDQFSVERPDGSNFTLKIRSTKLEDSAMYFCASSRATSTDTQYFGPGTRLTVL.

This rearrangement joins TRBV5-4 to TRBJ2-5; tentatively, D is TRBD1 (6 bases). The length of the CDR3 is 15 residues. Germline V gene sequence: CDR1 SGHNT, CDR2 YYREEE (reference sequence). V lost 5 bases, J lost 1 base, and 15 bases lay in between. CDR3 region: CASRSDRWTQETQYF. In DNA, the CDR3 is TGTGCCAGCAGGTCCGACAGGTGGACCCAAGAGACCCAGTACTTC.

The chain couples TRBV5-1 to TRBJ1-4; no firm D call. CDR3 length equals 17 residues. Trimming took 4 bases from V and 5 from J, leaving 21 bases between them. The germline V gene encodes CDR1 SGHRS and CDR2 YFSETQ. The CDR3: CASSLTFRVEPNEKLFF. DNA of the CDR3: TGCGCCAGCAGCCTGACCTTCCGCGTTGAACCCAATGAAAAACTGTTTTTT.

In its sample, this clone was seen a few times. This sequence joins TRBV7-2 and TRBJ2-1; no reliable D call. CDR3 length equals 15 residues. The germline V and J ends were trimmed by 5 bases and 2 bases, with 13 bases remaining between them. Germline values: CDR1 SGHTA, CDR2 FQGNSA. CDR3 amino acids: CASSTNGQTYNEQFF. In DNA form, the CDR3 reads TGTGCCAGCAGCACCAACGGGCAAACCTACAATGAGCAGTTCTTC. Complete variable domain (other parts from reference TRBV7-2 and TRBJ2-1): GAGVSQSPSNKVTEKGKDVELRCDPISGHTALYWYRQSLGQGLEFLIYFQGNSAPDKSGLPSDRFSAERTGGSVSTLTIQRTQQEDSAVYLCASSTNGQTYNEQFFGPGTRLTVL.

The rearrangement uses TRBV6-4 and TRBJ1-3, with 9 bases lining up with TRBD1. This CDR3 comprises 18 residues. Germline trimming cut 5 bases from V and 0 bases from J; bases unmatched to any gene: 11. Germline-derived CDR1 and CDR2 are MRHNA and SNTAGT. CDR3 in amino acids: CASSRGGTGLDSGNTIYF. The CDR3 region has the DNA TGTGCCAGCAGTCGGGGGGGGACAGGGCTCGACTCTGGAAACACCATATATTTT.

The chain joins TRBV12-5 to TRBJ2-5, with D unclear. From germline, CDR1 is LGHNT and CDR2 FRNRAP. V lost 5 bases and J lost 5, with 6 bases in between. The CDR3 has 11 amino acids. This CDR3 is CASGGRETQYF. CDR3 bases: TGTGCTAGTGGTGGTAGGGAGACCCAGTACTTC.

V usage is TRBV7-2 and J usage is TRBJ1-2; maybe TRBD1 (5 bases). Looked up from germline, CDR1 is SGHTA and CDR2 is FQGNSA. The CDR3 spans 14 residues. V was clipped by 2 bases and J by 4 bases, with 11 bases between them. CDR3 sequence: CASSLQWGSYGYTF. The DNA of the CDR3 is TGTGCCAGCAGCTTACAATGGGGCAGCTATGGCTACACCTTC.

With respect to this clone: Other DNA sequences of this sample code for an identical CDR3. The chain employs TRBV27 and TRBJ2-7; D is unclear. The V end was cut by 3 bases, the J end by 0 bases, with 6 bases between. Germline CDR1 reads MNHEY; CDR2 reads SMNVEV (reference sequence). The CDR3 totals 13 residues. The CDR3 loop is CASSFSSSYEQYF. CDR3 in DNA: TGTGCCAGCAGTTTTTCCAGCTCCTACGAGCAGTACTTC.

J is TRBJ1-1 and V is TRBV6-5, with a possible D match to TRBD1 (6 bases). The V and J ends lost 5 bases and 1 base respectively, with 11 bases between them. CDR1 is MNHEY, CDR2 SVGAGI, per germline. This CDR3 comprises 14 residues. CDR3 loop: CASSQRQANTEAFF. In nucleotides, the CDR3 is TGTGCCAGCAGTCAACGACAGGCGAACACTGAAGCTTTCTTT.

The chain is built from TRBV27 and TRBJ2-2; 7 bases agree with TRBD2. The CDR3 totals 16 residues. From germline, CDR1 is MNHEY and CDR2 SMNVEV (reference sequence). Unmatched junction bases numbered 9, after V lost 3 bases and J lost 5 bases. The CDR3 DNA reads as TGTGCCAGCAGTTTCCGACTAGCAGGAGGGACCGGGGAGCTGTTTTTT. Translation gives CASSFRLAGGTGELFF.

V usage is TRBV14 and J usage is TRBJ1-5; D call uncertain. V was trimmed by 1 base and J by 9 bases, leaving 7 bases between them. This CDR3 is 12 amino acids long. The germline V gene has CDR1 SGHDN and CDR2 FVKESK. The CDR3 sequence is CASSQAVGPQHF. The CDR3 DNA follows: TGTGCCAGCAGCCAAGCAGTAGGGCCCCAGCATTTT.

The chain links TRBV3-1 (or the pseudogene TRBV3-2) to TRBJ2-1; 7 nucleotides agree with TRBD1. J lost 2 bases, V lost 4 bases, and 8 bases had no gene match. The V gene's germline CDR1 is LGHDT and CDR2 YNNKEL (reference sequence). CDR3 length equals 16 residues. The chain's CDR3 is CASSLIQGTPYNEQFF. DNA of the CDR3: TGTGCCAGCAGCCTCATACAGGGGACACCCTACAATGAGCAGTTCTTC.

V gene TRBV5-4 combines with J gene TRBJ2-7; D remains unclear. The V and J ends lost 1 base and 4 bases respectively, with 6 bases between them. In germline, CDR1 is SGHNT, CDR2 YYREEE (reference sequence). This CDR3 has 12 amino acids. The CDR3 region is CASSLWQYEQYF. The CDR3 bases are TGTGCCAGCAGCTTGTGGCAGTACGAGCAGTACTTC.

The CDR3 is CASSSQHLSYNEQFF. CDR3 coding DNA: TGTGCCAGCTCTTCCCAGCATCTCTCCTACAATGAGCAGTTCTTC. The V and J genes are TRBV5-6 and TRBJ2-1; D is uncertain. V was clipped by 7 bases and J by 0 bases, with 14 bases between them. This CDR3 comprises 15 residues. Germline lookup yields CDR1 SGHDT and CDR2 YYEEEE.

This chain uses TRBV7-3 with TRBJ1-4; D unresolved. V was pared by 0 bases and J by 0 bases, with 2 bases between. The CDR3 has 14 residues. Germline CDR1 and CDR2: SGHTA and FQGTGA. CDR3 nucleotide sequence: TGTGCCAGCAGCTTAACTGCAACTAATGAAAAACTGTTTTTT. It translates to CASSLTATNEKLFF.

V is TRBV14 and J is TRBJ2-7; D is perhaps TRBD1 (5 bases). The CDR3 loop spans 17 amino acids. V was clipped by 1 base and J by 5 bases, with 21 bases between them. The germline CDR1 and CDR2 sequences are SGHDN and FVKESK. For the CDR3, the DNA is TGTGCCAGCAGCCAAGGGGTGAGTTGGACACCGAGCAACGAGCAGTACTTC. It encodes CASSQGVSWTPSNEQYF.

The chain uses TRBV5-5 and TRBJ1-4; no reliable D call. Trimming left V 2 bases short and J 4 bases short, with 6 bases between. CDR3 length equals 13 residues. CDR1 SGHKS and CDR2 YYEKEE come from the germline V gene (reference sequence). CDR3 coding DNA: TGTGCCAGCAGCTTTACGAGTAATGAAAAACTGTTTTTT. As protein: CASSFTSNEKLFF.

V gene TRBV2 combines with J gene TRBJ1-2, with D possibly being TRBD1 (5 bases). The ends were cut back, 9 bases at V and 0 bases at J, with 17 bases in the middle. This CDR3 region has 15 residues. Germline assignment: CDR1 SNHLY and CDR2 FYNNEI. CDR3 in DNA: TGTGCCAGTTCAATTCGGGACGGATCTAACTATGGCTACACCTTC. This codes for CASSIRDGSNYGYTF. Variable domain in full (rest from reference TRBV2 and TRBJ1-2): EPEVTQTPSHQVTQMGQEVILRCVPISNHLYFYWYRQILGQKVEFLVSFYNNEISEKSEIFDDQFSVERPDGSNFTLKIRSTKLEDSAMYFCASSIRDGSNYGYTFGSGTRLTVV.

The chain carries TRBV12-2 and TRBJ2-1; the table's D call, TRBD1, was not checked against the DNA. TRBV12-2 is deemed a pseudogene. This CDR3 has 17 residues. CDR3 protein: CASRTRQGGRAYNEQFF. Here the CDR3 DNA reads TGTGCAAGTCGCACAAGACAGGGGGGTAGAGCCTACAATGAGCAGTTCTTC.

The chain employs TRBV2 and TRBJ1-5; D is perhaps TRBD1 (6 bases). CDR1 is SNHLY, CDR2 FYNNEI, per germline. The V end was cut by 0 bases, the J end by 2 bases, with 11 bases between. This CDR3 region has 16 residues. The CDR3 DNA reads TGTGCCAGCAGTGAAGCCAGCAGGGGAGGCAATCAGCCCCAGCATTTT. The encoded protein is CASSEASRGGNQPQHF.

This rearrangement joins TRBV20-1 to TRBJ1-1; D remains unclear. CDR1 and CDR2 from the germline V gene are DFQATT and SNEGSKA (reference sequence). Deletions cut 3 bases from V and 0 bases from J, with 5 bases between. This CDR3 has 12 residues. The CDR3 nucleotides are TGCAGTGCTAGTAGGCTGAACACTGAAGCTTTCTTT. Amino acid sequence: CSASRLNTEAFF.